Below, 9 T cell receptor beta chains from the same sample are listed, as sequenced in a study of blood T cell repertoires in COVID-19. Assay used: immunoSEQ multiplex PCR; TCRdb lists only in-frame clones, some missing. The data show about 110,000 clones, over 65% seen once. The sample taken for sequencing was peripheral blood. The receptors derive from a woman of 80 years or more with acute or convalescent COVID-19.

This chain uses TRBV28 with TRBJ1-2; TRBD1 matches at 9 bases. The CDR3 runs to 15 residues. The germline gives CDR1 MDHEN, CDR2 SYDVKM. J gave up 8 bases and V 4 bases, and 11 bases lay outside the gene matches. CDR3 amino acids: CASSSRTGADGGYTF. CDR3 DNA sequence: TGTGCCAGCAGTTCTAGGACAGGGGCCGACGGAGGCTACACCTTC.

The chain joins TRBV25-1 to TRBJ2-5; no clear D gene. V dropped 3 bases and J dropped 2 bases, with 16 bases sitting between them. The CDR3 length is 16 residues. Germline loops: CDR1 MGHDK, CDR2 SYGVNS. CDR3 coding DNA: TGTGCCAGCAGTGATTGGCAAGCGCGCATACAAGAGACCCAGTACTTC. This sequence encodes CASSDWQARIQETQYF.

This chain uses TRBV12-1 with TRBJ2-7; TRBD1 is taken as the D call from the table, unchecked against the DNA. TRBV12-1 is deemed a pseudogene. This CDR3 spans 15 amino acids. CDR3 in DNA: TGTGCCAGCAGCTTAATCCGGGACAGCTCCTACGAGCAGTACTTC. Residues: CASSLIRDSSYEQYF.

With respect to this clone: The junction does not match germline at one end; this may be a read error. This rearrangement joins TRBV19 to TRBJ2-3, with TRBD1 as a possible D gene (10 bases). Germline CDR1 and CDR2: LNHDA and SQIVND (reference sequence). This CDR3 contains 16 residues. CDR3 sequence (DNA): TGTGCCAGCGCGACAGGGGGCGCGGGAGGGGGACGAGTATCAGATTTT. Translation gives CASATGGAGGGRVSDF.

The J gene is TRBJ1-6, the V gene TRBV14, with D unresolved. Trimming removed 5 bases at V and 13 bases at J, with 12 bases between. The CDR3 sequence is 12 residues long. Germline V gene data show CDR1 as SGHDN and CDR2 as FVKESK. CDR3 in DNA: TGTGCCAGCAGCGGAGACCAAGCCCCCCTCCACTTT. This translates into CASSGDQAPLHF.

This chain connects TRBV7-9 to TRBJ1-2; 8 bases fit TRBD1. Germline V gene lookup returns CDR1 SEHNR and CDR2 FQNEAQ (reference sequence). Trimming cost V 0 bases and J 7 bases; bases outside gene matches: 4. The CDR3 has 14 residues. The CDR3 DNA follows: TGTGCCAGCAGCTTAGCCAGGGGGCAGTTTGGCTACACCTTC. This gives the protein CASSLARGQFGYTF. The complete variable domain, with remaining parts taken from reference TRBV7-9 and TRBJ1-2, reads DTGVSQNPRHKITKRGQNVTFRCDPISEHNRLYWYRQTLGQGPEFLTYFQNEAQLEKSRLLSDRFSAERPKGSFSTLEIQRTEQGDSAMYLCASSLARGQFGYTFGSGTRLTVV.

This chain connects TRBV3-1 (or the pseudogene TRBV3-2) to TRBJ1-3; unclear D gene. V was trimmed by 2 bases and J by 0 bases, leaving 8 bases between them. Germline assignment: CDR1 LGHDT and CDR2 YNNKEL (reference sequence). The CDR3 has 15 residues. The CDR3 DNA follows: TGTGCCAGCAGCCAATATGTCTCCTCTGGAAACACCATATATTTT. It translates to CASSQYVSSGNTIYF.

The genes are TRBV6-4 and TRBJ2-1; maybe TRBD1 (6 bases). The germline gives CDR1 MRHNA, CDR2 SNTAGT. The CDR3 has 12 amino acids. Trimming removed 9 bases from V and 8 bases from J, with 14 bases in between. CDR3 loop: CARGIGGHEQFF. The CDR3 nucleotides read TGTGCCAGGGGGATTGGGGGCCATGAGCAGTTCTTC.

The rearrangement links TRBV24-1 to TRBJ2-2; 9 bases match TRBD2. The CDR3 covers 15 residues. V lost 9 bases and J lost 0; bases outside the gene matches: 4. The germline V gene encodes CDR1 KGHDR and CDR2 SFDVKD. The CDR3 DNA follows: TGTGCCACCTTCTCTAGCGGGGCGAACACCGGGGAGCTGTTTTTT. Its translation: CATFSSGANTGELFF.